What follows are 3 T cell receptor beta chains derived from one specimen sequenced in a study of shared clonotypes between healthy human individuals (dated by TCRdb to 2020 to 2021). CD8 naive samples were obtained by positive selection for CCR7 among CD45RO-negative cells, yielding a CD45RA+CCR7+ population from which TemRA cells were excluded. The library was made by the immunoSEQ multiplex PCR assay. In TCRdb, the immuneACCESS table is reduced to in-frame sequences with V and J assigned. These tables do not hold every clone; where another copy was compared, an unresolved V gene accounts for under half, and the others remain unexplained. The sample includes around 2,100,000 clones, with approximately 95% observed a single time. In total, the top ten clones hold more than 0.9% of the sample. Input material: naive CD8+ T cells sorted from blood. Sample cell subset or site, as interpreted from the label and publication: CD45RA+CCR7+. The receptors stem from a man between 18 and 29 years old in good health.

This clone showed up just once. The V call is TRBV28, the J call TRBJ1-6; D gene unclear. Germline CDR1 is MDHEN and CDR2 is SYDVKM. With 5 bases removed from V and 5 bases from J, the gap between germline ends came to 10 bases. The CDR3 contains 14 residues. The CDR3 here is CASSPAFDNSPLHF. The CDR3 region has the DNA TGTGCCAGCAGTCCGGCCTTCGATAATTCACCCCTCCACTTT.

This rearrangement joins TRBV10-1 to TRBJ2-4; TRBD2 is a possible D gene (5 bases). This CDR3 has 15 residues. Germline assignment: CDR1 WNHNN and CDR2 SYGVQD (reference sequence). Trimming stripped 2 bases from V and 2 bases from J, with 10 bases between. The DNA of the CDR3 is TGCGCCAGCAGTGAGATGGCGGGCCCCAAAAACATTCAGTACTTC. Residues: CASSEMAGPKNIQYF.

As concerns this clone: The same CDR3 also results from other DNA sequences found in this sample. V is TRBV6-5 and J is TRBJ2-3, with D perhaps TRBD2 (6 bases). CDR3 length: 15 amino acids. Germline V gene sequence: CDR1 MNHEY, CDR2 SVGAGI. Between the trimmed V and J ends, which lost 0 bases and 4 bases, there was a span of 11 bases. CDR3: CASSYSGEVPDTQYF. The DNA of the CDR3 is TGTGCCAGCAGTTACTCAGGGGAGGTGCCAGATACGCAGTATTTT.